The sequence of this T cell receptor (beta chain) was determined in a study of blood T cells in healthy people across ages. Study overall: There was about one barcoded beta molecule captured by template switching per two T cells.

Combining a sample-barcoded 5' primer with a J-beta primer mix, a second PCR ran for about 6 to 12 cycles. TCRdb reanalysed the 5' RACE reads using MiXCR and keeps one entry per CDR3 protein. The table lists 550,000 to 600,000 distinct CDR3 sequences, 27% of them singletons, with less than 20% in the top ten. Points on this clonotype: Its matching antigen is unknown.

CDR1 and CDR2 from the germline V gene are MNHNS and SASEGT. V lost 6 bases and J 2 bases, leaving 17 bases between the germline ends. This CDR3 is built from 17 residues. Study-wide results and caveats: No one knew whether donors had CMV, which possibly confounded expanded clonotype changes. Diversity was higher, and naive CD4+ cells more numerous, in long-lived donors than in aged donors.

Extracted total RNA amounted to at least 6 micrograms for each sample. The clonotype originates from a woman in her 70s in good health. The chain links TRBV6-1 to TRBJ2-6, with D perhaps matching TRBD1 (6 bases). The sample taken for sequencing was blood. The CDR3 nucleotides read TGTGCCAGCAGCCTTATCCCAGGGGCTACTGGGGCCAACGTCCTGACTTTC. Protein product: CASSLIPGATGANVLTF.